This T cell receptor beta chain was found in a study of blood T cells in healthy people across ages. Study-level findings and limits: A strong correlation was seen between TCR beta diversity and naive T cell percentage. Reliance upon unsorted PBMCs precluded definitive naive versus antigen-experienced comparison. Older age coincided with a roughly linear decline in TCR beta diversity per million T cells.

This clonotype was observed a single time. Antigen specificity is unknown. Alongside a J-beta primer mix, a sample-barcoded 5' primer served in a second PCR lasting 7 to 11 cycles. Researchers report that a template-switch adaptor with 12 random nucleotides tagged each cDNA molecule. TCRdb ran MiXCR on the 5' RACE reads and lists one entry per CDR3 protein. This sample has 720,000 or so distinct CDR3 sequences, with 40% to 45% found just once. Per germline, CDR1 DFQATT and CDR2 SNEGSKA (reference sequence). The CDR3 contains 16 residues. After removal of 1 base from V and 7 bases from J, the junction contained 12 bases not matched to a gene.

Sequenced input: blood. The clonotype comes from an elderly man in good health. The genes are TRBV20-1 and TRBJ2-7; 11 nucleotides agree with TRBD2. CDR3 residues: CSARGALAGVSNEQYF. The CDR3 region has the DNA TGCAGTGCTAGAGGAGCACTAGCGGGAGTTAGCAATGAGCAGTACTTC.